A selection of T cell receptor beta chains follows, all from one sample in a study of CD8+ T cells in alopecia areata. Libraries were prepared by immunoSEQ multiplex PCR; TCRdb keeps only in-frame clonotypes and omits some of them. The data hold approximately 190,000 clones, with roughly 60% observed a single time. Sequencing used CD4+ T cells sorted from blood, obtained at week 24, from a patient treated with tofacitinib. These receptors were collected from a human donor with alopecia areata. Each CDR3 is given with its conserved first and last residue. Fields, in order: clone size, D gene, J gene, V gene, CDR3 protein, CDR3 DNA. A D gene is named only where the DNA matches it firmly. Some rows have no size entry. The others give once, few or many, or a class for an expanded clone.

>.|.|TRBJ1-6|TRBV5-4
CASSWEGGNSPLHF
TGTGCCAGCAGCTGGGAGGGCGGGAATTCACCCCTCCACTTT
>few|TRBD1|TRBJ2-6|TRBV7-2
CASSPTGGISSGANVLTF
TGTGCCAGCAGCCCTACAGGGGGTATTTCCTCTGGGGCCAACGTCCTGACTTTC
>.|TRBD2|TRBJ2-7|TRBV29-1
CSVVAGKLAGGLSYEQYF
TGCAGCGTTGTTGCGGGAAAGCTAGCGGGGGGCCTCTCCTACGAGCAGTACTTC
>.|.|TRBJ2-5|TRBV9
CASSPSVEVETQYF
TGTGCCAGCAGCCCCAGCGTGGAGGTCGAGACCCAGTACTTC
>.|.|TRBJ1-2|TRBV6-1
CASSEALWYGYTF
TGTGCCAGCAGTGAAGCCTTGTGGTATGGCTACACCTTC
>.|.|TRBJ2-7|TRBV5-6
CASSPGTTYEQYF
TGTGCCAGCAGCCCCGGGACCACCTACGAGCAGTACTTC
>.|TRBD1|TRBJ2-7|TRBV7-2
CASSPGRDRSYEQYF
TGTGCCAGCAGCCCAGGGCGGGACAGGTCCTACGAGCAGTACTTC
>.|.|TRBJ2-3|TRBV6-5
CASSPSGSTDTQYF
TGTGCCAGCAGTCCGAGCGGTAGCACAGATACGCAGTATTTT
>.|.|TRBJ2-3|TRBV6-5
CASSYSGNVDTQYF
TGTGCCAGCAGTTACTCGGGCAACGTAGATACGCAGTATTTT
>.|.|TRBJ1-1|TRBV30
CAWSVVREAFF
TGTGCCTGGAGTGTGGTCCGGGAAGCTTTCTTT
>.|.|TRBJ2-1|TRBV9
CASSVAGDTSYNEQFF
TGTGCCAGCAGCGTAGCTGGGGACACCTCCTACAATGAGCAGTTCTTC
>.|.|TRBJ2-5|TRBV7-2
CASSTGPKPQETQYF
TGTGCCAGCAGCACCGGTCCCAAGCCTCAAGAGACCCAGTACTTC
>.|TRBD1|TRBJ1-5|TRBV19
CASSIRQGEPQHF
TGTGCCAGTAGTATTCGACAGGGGGAGCCCCAGCATTTT
>.|.|TRBJ1-2|TRBV7-9
CASSLAGGGGGYTF
TGTGCCAGCAGCTTAGCGGGGGGAGGAGGTGGCTACACCTTC
>.|TRBD2|TRBJ2-1|TRBV11-2
CASSLEAGGANEQFF
TGTGCCAGCAGCTTAGAGGCGGGGGGGGCCAATGAGCAGTTCTTC
>few|TRBD2|TRBJ2-5|TRBV28
CASGTPGLAGRETQYF
TGTGCCAGCGGAACTCCGGGACTAGCGGGACGAGAGACCCAGTACTTC
>.|TRBD1|TRBJ2-7|TRBV5-1
CASSLTGQAPYEQYF
TGCGCCAGCAGCTTGACGGGACAGGCCCCCTACGAGCAGTACTTC
>.|.|TRBJ2-7|TRBV28
CASSLQGNIYEQYF
TGTGCCAGCAGTTTACAGGGAAATATTTACGAGCAGTACTTC
>.|.|TRBJ1-2|TRBV5-6
CASSSPLQVDYGYTF
TGTGCCAGCAGCTCTCCACTACAGGTGGACTATGGCTACACCTTC
>.|.|TRBJ1-6|TRBV7-6
CASSLKGKDTPLHF
TGTGCCAGCAGCTTAAAGGGGAAGGACACACCCCTCCACTTT
>.|.|TRBJ2-5|TRBV5-1
CASSLSGGETQYF
TGCGCCAGCAGCTTGTCGGGTGGTGAGACCCAGTACTTC
>.|.|TRBJ1-1|TRBV23-1
CASRSTEAFF
TGCGCCAGCAGAAGCACTGAAGCTTTCTTT
>many|TRBD2|TRBJ2-3|TRBV2
CASRGPTSGGISSTDTQYF
TGTGCCAGCAGGGGCCCGACTAGCGGGGGGATTTCTTCCACAGATACGCAGTATTTT
>many|TRBD1|TRBJ2-3|TRBV5-5
CASSPLLGGGPIGTDTQYF
TGTGCCAGCAGCCCACTCCTAGGGGGCGGTCCAATTGGCACAGATACGCAGTATTTT
>.|TRBD1|TRBJ2-7|TRBV6-5
CATRWDRFTYEQYF
TGTGCCACCAGATGGGACAGGTTTACCTACGAGCAGTACTTC
>.|TRBD1|TRBJ1-5|TRBV7-2
CASSLADRGPQPQHF
TGTGCCAGCAGCTTAGCGGACAGGGGGCCGCAGCCCCAGCATTTT
>.|TRBD1|TRBJ2-1|TRBV5-6
CASSPGVGTGNNEQFF
TGTGCCAGCAGCCCTGGCGTAGGGACAGGGAACAATGAGCAGTTCTTC
>once|.|TRBJ2-7|TRBV7-2
CASSPTTTVGEQYF
TGTGCCAGCAGCCCAACAACGACTGTTGGCGAGCAGTACTTC
>few|.|TRBJ2-1|TRBV29-1
CSVGGGYNEQFF
TGCAGCGTTGGCGGTGGCTACAATGAGCAGTTCTTC
>.|.|TRBJ1-1|TRBV29-1
CSVEVTGTEAFF
TGCAGCGTTGAAGTAACGGGCACTGAAGCTTTCTTT
>once|.|TRBJ2-3|TRBV7-9
CASSPPQRVGTDTQYF
TGTGCCAGCAGCCCTCCCCAGCGGGTCGGGACAGATACGCAGTATTTT
>.|TRBD1|TRBJ2-1|TRBV4-3
CASSQLGQGYNEQFF
TGCGCCAGCAGCCAACTGGGACAGGGCTACAATGAGCAGTTCTTC
>.|.|TRBJ2-6|TRBV9
CASSVATTGSGANVLTF
TGTGCCAGCAGCGTAGCTACAACAGGGTCTGGGGCCAACGTCCTGACTTTC
>.|.|TRBJ2-2|TRBV9
CASSARGVSNTGELFF
TGTGCCAGCAGCGCGAGGGGGGTGTCGAACACCGGGGAGCTGTTTTTT